These 5 T cell receptor beta chains were sequenced from one sample in a study of control samples from healthy donors and cancer patients. Repertoires were generated with immunoSEQ multiplex PCR, while TCRdb's copy carries only in-frame clones and drops some. The table lists 100,000 to 150,000 clones, roughly 92% of them singletons. Input material: blood. These receptors were taken from a man younger than 35 in good health.

The chain uses TRBV19 and TRBJ1-5; the D is unclear. V lost 1 base to trimming and J lost 5 bases, with 9 bases between them. Germline values: CDR1 LNHDA, CDR2 SQIVND (reference sequence). The CDR3 runs to 14 residues. The DNA of the CDR3 is TGTGCCAGTAGTATAGTATGGCAGGATCAGCCCCAGCATTTT. Protein sequence: CASSIVWQDQPQHF.

The V call is TRBV11-2, the J call TRBJ2-3, with 9 bases that match TRBD1. The length of the CDR3 is 15 residues. Trimming took 5 bases from V and 3 from J; bases not matched to a gene: 6. Germline V CDR1 and CDR2: SGHAT, FQNNGV. The CDR3 DNA sequence: TGTGCCAGCAGCCGATCTGGGACAGGGACAGATACGCAGTATTTT. Protein sequence: CASSRSGTGTDTQYF.

The chain employs TRBV9 and TRBJ2-3; D remains ambiguous. With 0 bases removed from V and 0 bases from J, the gap between germline ends came to 5 bases. Germline CDR1 reads SGDLS; CDR2 reads YYNGEE. The CDR3 is 14 amino acids. The CDR3 sequence is CASSVEPSTDTQYF. CDR3 bases: TGTGCCAGCAGCGTAGAACCTAGCACAGATACGCAGTATTTT.

The chain is built from TRBV6-6 and TRBJ2-7; 9 positions match TRBD1. The CDR3 has 13 residues. The germline V gene encodes CDR1 MNHNY and CDR2 SVGAGI (reference sequence). Unmatched junction bases numbered 4, after V lost 8 bases and J lost 2 bases. The CDR3 is CASGQGNPYEQYF. The CDR3 region has the DNA TGTGCCAGCGGACAGGGGAACCCCTACGAGCAGTACTTC.

V and J are TRBV9 and TRBJ2-7, with D possibly TRBD1 on 6 matching bases. V lost 3 bases and J lost 3, with 10 bases in between. Germline-derived CDR1 and CDR2 are SGDLS and YYNGEE. This CDR3 contains 13 residues. The CDR3 DNA sequence: TGTGCCAGCAGCGCAGGACAGTTCTACGAGCAGTACTTC. Protein: CASSAGQFYEQYF.